Listed below are T cell receptor beta chains from one sample, sequenced in a study of shared clonotypes between healthy human individuals. TCRdb's copy holds only in-frame clones and misses some; the assay was immunoSEQ multiplex PCR. Of hundreds of thousands of clones in the sample, around 78% were seen once. Material for sequencing was memory CD4+ T cells sorted from blood. These receptor sequences come from a woman aged 25 to 39 in good health. Both conserved end residues are trimmed from each CDR3. Fields, in order: J gene, D gene, V gene, CDR3 protein. D genes are given only for firm matches.

j_gene: TRBJ1-4; d_gene: .; v_gene: TRBV28; CDR3aa: ASSFGQHNEKLF
j_gene: TRBJ2-7; d_gene: TRBD1; v_gene: TRBV9; CDR3aa: ASSNGQGYEQY
j_gene: TRBJ2-5; d_gene: .; v_gene: TRBV5-1; CDR3aa: ASSHYLRLGSQETQY
j_gene: TRBJ1-2; d_gene: TRBD1; v_gene: TRBV7-3; CDR3aa: ASSYGQGVEYGYT
j_gene: TRBJ2-2; d_gene: .; v_gene: TRBV7-7; CDR3aa: ASSLAGGRELF
j_gene: TRBJ2-2; d_gene: TRBD2; v_gene: TRBV28; CDR3aa: ATSSTSGRAGELF
j_gene: TRBJ2-7; d_gene: .; v_gene: TRBV6-5; CDR3aa: ASCRGKEASYEQY
j_gene: TRBJ1-2; d_gene: .; v_gene: TRBV6-6; CDR3aa: ASRYRDSSYGYT
j_gene: TRBJ2-1; d_gene: TRBD2; v_gene: TRBV28; CDR3aa: ASRTSGRSYNEQF
j_gene: TRBJ1-4; d_gene: .; v_gene: TRBV10-1; CDR3aa: ASSEGVTNEKLF
j_gene: TRBJ1-2; d_gene: .; v_gene: TRBV5-4; CDR3aa: ASSLGVGDGYT
j_gene: TRBJ2-5; d_gene: TRBD1; v_gene: TRBV5-5; CDR3aa: ASRLAVTGNLQETQY
j_gene: TRBJ1-1; d_gene: .; v_gene: TRBV5-1; CDR3aa: ASSLAHMNTEAF
j_gene: TRBJ1-3; d_gene: TRBD1; v_gene: TRBV19; CDR3aa: ASSVRQGYSGNTIY
j_gene: TRBJ1-5; d_gene: TRBD1; v_gene: TRBV19; CDR3aa: ASSIDRSGGQPQH
j_gene: TRBJ1-1; d_gene: TRBD1; v_gene: TRBV28; CDR3aa: ASTRDRGKAF
j_gene: TRBJ1-5; d_gene: .; v_gene: TRBV6-1; CDR3aa: ASRHYNQPQH
j_gene: TRBJ2-7; d_gene: .; v_gene: TRBV5-4; CDR3aa: ASSLAQGSHEQY
j_gene: TRBJ1-4; d_gene: TRBD1; v_gene: TRBV28; CDR3aa: ASSTNRGLGEKLF
j_gene: TRBJ1-4; d_gene: .; v_gene: TRBV10-2; CDR3aa: ASSEGKGANEKLF
j_gene: TRBJ1-1; d_gene: .; v_gene: TRBV5-1; CDR3aa: ASSLAGRSNTEAF
j_gene: TRBJ2-6; d_gene: TRBD1; v_gene: TRBV11-2; CDR3aa: ASSRRQGILAGANVLT
j_gene: TRBJ2-1; d_gene: TRBD1; v_gene: TRBV5-8; CDR3aa: ASSSGQGGVVEQF
j_gene: TRBJ2-7; d_gene: TRBD1; v_gene: TRBV7-2; CDR3aa: ASSLDGTGPGAPEQY
j_gene: TRBJ1-5; d_gene: .; v_gene: TRBV2; CDR3aa: ASSETYGDQPQH
j_gene: TRBJ2-7; d_gene: TRBD2; v_gene: TRBV29-1; CDR3aa: SVGGLADSYEQY
j_gene: TRBJ2-5; d_gene: TRBD1; v_gene: TRBV29-1; CDR3aa: SVSAGGDTQY
j_gene: TRBJ1-1; d_gene: TRBD1; v_gene: TRBV4-2; CDR3aa: ASSEGQKNTEAF
j_gene: TRBJ2-5; d_gene: TRBD2; v_gene: TRBV5-4; CDR3aa: ASSLVLAGEETQY